These 8 T cell receptor beta chains came from one sample sequenced in a study of blood T cell repertoires in COVID-19. The method was immunoSEQ multiplex PCR; TCRdb's version includes in-frame clones alone and lacks a portion of them. This table has 250,000 to 400,000 clones, roughly 90% appearing once. Sequenced: PBMCs or T cells enriched from blood (not recorded which). Receptors were obtained from a man aged 55 to 70 who had recovered from COVID-19.

This clone was counted a few times. This chain connects TRBV20-1 to TRBJ1-1, with no clear D. Germline CDR1 and CDR2: DFQATT and SNEGSKA (reference sequence). Deletions cut 3 bases from V and 6 bases from J, with 5 bases between. CDR3 length equals 10 residues. In DNA form, the CDR3 reads TGCAGTGCTAGCCGGGCTGAAGCTTTCTTT. Protein product: CSASRAEAFF.

The gene calls are TRBV19 and TRBJ1-1; 8 bases agree with TRBD1. CDR3 length: 12 amino acids. With V trimmed by 5 bases and J by 7 bases, 3 bases remained unmatched. Germline V gives CDR1 LNHDA, CDR2 SQIVND (reference sequence). The CDR3 reads CASSRQGIEAFF. In nucleotides, the CDR3 is TGTGCCAGTAGTCGACAGGGGATTGAAGCTTTCTTT.

The chain employs TRBV18 and TRBJ2-5; D is ambiguous. The CDR3 loop spans 15 amino acids. The V end lost 3 bases, the J end lost 1 base, and 12 bases lay between the germline ends. The germline CDR1 and CDR2 sequences are KGHSH and LQKENI. The CDR3: CASSPGAWAQETQYF. The CDR3, as DNA: TGTGCCAGCTCACCCGGTGCGTGGGCCCAAGAGACCCAGTACTTC.

The chain is built from TRBV5-1 and TRBJ2-2; D uncertain. The germline CDR1 and CDR2 sequences are SGHRS and YFSETQ. With 1 base removed from V and 2 bases from J, the gap between germline ends came to 9 bases. The CDR3 is made up of 15 amino acids. For the CDR3, the DNA is TGCGCCAGCAGCTTGTCACAGCAAAACACCGGGGAGCTGTTTTTT. As protein: CASSLSQQNTGELFF.

CDR3 sequence (DNA): TGTGCCAGCTCCCTAGAGGGGCAGCGGACTACAAATTCACCCCTCCACTTT. Protein: CASSLEGQRTTNSPLHF. The V gene is TRBV7-8, the J gene TRBJ1-6; tentatively, D is TRBD1 (5 bases). V was pared by 8 bases and J by 7 bases, with 24 bases between. The CDR3 length is 17 residues. CDR1 and CDR2 (germline): SGHVS, FQNEAQ.

This clone has a single count. The chain has TRBV4-3 and TRBJ1-2; 9 bases are shared with TRBD1. In germline, CDR1 is LGHNA, CDR2 YSLEER. The V segment lost 4 bases and the J segment 4 bases; nucleotides outside the gene matches: 19. The CDR3 is made up of 19 amino acids. CDR3 in amino acids: CASSPYTGTGTVAGYGYTF. CDR3 bases: TGCGCCAGCAGCCCTTACACCGGGACAGGGACCGTCGCAGGCTATGGCTACACCTTC.

V gene TRBV2 combines with J gene TRBJ2-5; 9 positions match TRBD1. The CDR3 is 16 amino acids. Germline V gives CDR1 SNHLY, CDR2 FYNNEI. With 3 bases clipped from V and 5 bases from J, the junction kept 10 bases outside the gene matches. CDR3 DNA: TGTGCCAGCAGTGATGAGGGGACAGGGATATGGGAGACCCAGTACTTC. Its protein product is CASSDEGTGIWETQYF. Combining the CDR3 with reference TRBV2 and TRBJ2-5 gives the whole variable domain EPEVTQTPSHQVTQMGQEVILRCVPISNHLYFYWYRQILGQKVEFLVSFYNNEISEKSEIFDDQFSVERPDGSNFTLKIRSTKLEDSAMYFCASSDEGTGIWETQYFGPGTRLLVL.

The chain uses TRBV27 and TRBJ1-4, with D perhaps TRBD1 (5 bases). The CDR3 loop spans 14 amino acids. V was trimmed by 8 bases and J by 8 bases, leaving 18 bases between them. Germline values: CDR1 MNHEY, CDR2 SMNVEV (reference sequence). This CDR3 reads CASGLRSGREKLFF. The CDR3 DNA is TGTGCCAGCGGCCTACGGTCAGGGCGAGAAAAACTGTTTTTT.